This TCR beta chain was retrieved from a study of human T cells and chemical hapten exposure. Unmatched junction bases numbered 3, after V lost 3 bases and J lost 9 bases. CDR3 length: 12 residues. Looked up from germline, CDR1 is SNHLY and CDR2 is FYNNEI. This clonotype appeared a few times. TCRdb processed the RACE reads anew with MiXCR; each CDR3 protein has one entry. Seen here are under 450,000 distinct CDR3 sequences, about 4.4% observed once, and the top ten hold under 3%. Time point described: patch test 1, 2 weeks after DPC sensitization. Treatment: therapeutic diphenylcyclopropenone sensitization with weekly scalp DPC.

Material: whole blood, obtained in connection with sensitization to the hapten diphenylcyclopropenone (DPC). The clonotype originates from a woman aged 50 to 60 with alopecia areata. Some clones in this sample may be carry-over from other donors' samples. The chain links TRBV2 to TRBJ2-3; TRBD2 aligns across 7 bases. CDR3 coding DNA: TGTGCCAGCAGTGAGGAGGGAGGGACGCAGTATTTT. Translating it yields CASSEEGGTQYF.